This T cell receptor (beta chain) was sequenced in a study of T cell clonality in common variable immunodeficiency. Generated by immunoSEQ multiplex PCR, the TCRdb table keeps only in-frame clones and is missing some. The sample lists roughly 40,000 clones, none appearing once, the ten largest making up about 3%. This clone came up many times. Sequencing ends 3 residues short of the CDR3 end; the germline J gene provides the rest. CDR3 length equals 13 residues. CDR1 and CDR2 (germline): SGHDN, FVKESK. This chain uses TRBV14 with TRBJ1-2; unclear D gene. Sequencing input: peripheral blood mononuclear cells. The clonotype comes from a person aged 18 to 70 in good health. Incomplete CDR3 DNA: TGTGCCAGCAGCCAAGGGGCCGGAGAAGGC. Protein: CASSQGAGEG. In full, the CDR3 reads CASSQGAGEGYTF.